This T cell receptor (beta chain) originates from a study of blood T cells in healthy people across ages. This clonotype has more than one count but fewer than ten. The authors ran a second PCR of roughly 6 to 11 cycles using a sample-barcoded 5' primer and a J-beta primer mix. TCRdb re-analysed the 5' RACE reads in MiXCR, keeping a single row per CDR3 protein. This sample yields roughly 900,000 distinct CDR3 sequences, of which about 44% are seen a single time; roughly 13% belongs to the top ten. Germline-derived CDR1 and CDR2 are LGHNA and YNFKEQ. Trimming removed 0 bases from V and 4 bases from J, with 10 bases in between. CDR3 length: 15 amino acids.

The TCR comes from a man aged 25 to 40 in good health. The specimen was blood. This rearrangement joins TRBV4-2 to TRBJ1-3, with unresolved D. CDR3 amino acids: CASSQDSWLGNTIYF. In DNA, the CDR3 is TGTGCCAGCAGCCAAGACAGTTGGCTGGGAAACACCATATATTTT.